Listed below are T cell receptor beta chains from one sample, sequenced in a study of CD8+ T cells in alopecia areata. Generated by immunoSEQ multiplex PCR, the TCRdb table keeps only in-frame clones and is missing some. Among 150,000 or so clones listed, approximately 49% were seen once. This sample comprised CD8+ T cells sorted from blood, obtained at week 0. These receptors were obtained from a human donor with alopecia areata. The CDR3 runs from the conserved cysteine through the conserved F or W. The D gene is left open where the match is weak.

d_call j_call v_call cdr3_aa
TRBD2 TRBJ2-7 TRBV5-1 CASARTQRGDEQYF
TRBD1 TRBJ2-5 TRBV9 CASSGATGGQETQYF
. TRBJ2-5 TRBV20-1 CSASPQETQYF
. TRBJ2-7 TRBV4-1 CASSQGQTEPDYEQYF
. TRBJ2-5 TRBV5-6 CASSFVDSKDQYF
TRBD2 TRBJ2-7 TRBV7-9 CASSLSGGEQYF
. TRBJ2-3 TRBV7-9 CASSLAVSGDTQYF
. TRBJ2-7 TRBV5-1 CASSLGGLEQYF
. TRBJ2-6 TRBV12-5 CASDGDGGANVLTF
. TRBJ1-1 TRBV19 CASSPSSDLNTEAFF
. TRBJ2-7 TRBV7-8 CASSLVAGHIYEQYF
. TRBJ2-7 TRBV7-9 CASSGTTFYEQYF
. TRBJ1-2 TRBV7-3 CASSSLPHQAPNNYGYTF
. TRBJ1-1 TRBV15 CATSYRTVNTEAFF
. TRBJ2-7 TRBV5-1 CASSPGSGYEQYF
TRBD1 TRBJ2-7 TRBV27 CASSHGTGGSEQYF
. TRBJ2-3 TRBV11-2 CASSLVQGSTDTQYF
TRBD2 TRBJ2-3 TRBV6-1 CASSEGTSGFTDTQYF
. TRBJ1-5 TRBV27 CASSLVMGSQPQHF
. TRBJ1-2 TRBV4-2 CASSQDAGQAIPYTF
. TRBJ1-2 TRBV27 CASSPLYGGNYGYTF
TRBD1 TRBJ1-5 TRBV5-4 CASSHPDRGNRSQPQHF
TRBD2 TRBJ2-7 TRBV7-8 CASSPGSSGAYEQYF
TRBD2 TRBJ2-2 TRBV29-1 CSAGLAGGNTGELFF
. TRBJ1-5 TRBV7-9 CASSLGYGNQPQHF
. TRBJ2-2 TRBV29-1 CSAPQGTGELFF
. TRBJ1-2 TRBV16 CASSQSGDSLYGYTF
. TRBJ2-7 TRBV13 CASSLPLAGYEQYF
. TRBJ1-5 TRBV27 CASSFQDSNQPQHF
TRBD2 TRBJ2-5 TRBV6-1 CASSEAAGGQETQYF
. TRBJ2-1 TRBV5-4 CASLGDRYNEQFF
TRBD1 TRBJ2-7 TRBV25-1 CASGRGPIYEQYF
TRBD2 TRBJ2-1 TRBV9 CASSLGLVVHEQFF
. TRBJ1-5 TRBV2 CASSEASAGVMSNQPQHF
. TRBJ1-2 TRBV14 CASSQQGAHYGYTF
. TRBJ2-7 TRBV11-2 CASSYAGPTYEQYF
. TRBJ2-5 TRBV5-6 CASSFQANQETQYF
TRBD1 TRBJ2-7 TRBV5-5 CASSQFGRDRPTYEQYF
TRBD1 TRBJ2-2 TRBV6-4 CASSDSNRGDTGELFF
. TRBJ2-1 TRBV27 CASSLLANSYNEQFF
. TRBJ2-5 TRBV7-9 CASSNLDGEETQYF
. TRBJ1-4 TRBV5-6 CASSLGRSNEKLFF
. TRBJ1-2 TRBV9 CASSLGTANYGYTF
. TRBJ1-5 TRBV30 CAWSDILSNQPQHF
TRBD1 TRBJ2-1 TRBV5-6 CASSVGQGLEQFF
TRBD2 TRBJ2-3 TRBV4-2 CASSPRLAGPTDTQYF
. TRBJ2-7 TRBV30 CAWGTGTEQYF
TRBD2 TRBJ2-5 TRBV7-2 CASSSSGTRSGGSQYF
TRBD2 TRBJ2-3 TRBV27 CASSGGASTDTQYF
. TRBJ1-1 TRBV7-9 CASSLGLRVNTEAFF
. TRBJ1-1 TRBV29-1 CSVVGLTEAFF
. TRBJ2-2 TRBV29-1 CSVDQGGGELFF
. TRBJ2-7 TRBV9 CASSAGQTYEQYF
. TRBJ1-1 TRBV2 CASSEALIGRIEAFF